Sequencing of this TCR beta chain was carried out in a study of T-cell reconstitution after alpha-beta-depleted transplantation in children. A library of TCRbeta sequences, prepared with unique molecular identifiers, was generated. TCRdb processed the PCR reads anew with MiXCR; each CDR3 protein has one entry. Here the sample spans some 400,000 distinct CDR3 sequences, about a fifth being singletons. The sample was PBMCs from the stem cell graft donor, taken from the stem cell graft. This TCR was recovered from a human donor who donated a stem cell graft to a child with acute myeloid leukemia.

CDR3 DNA: TGCAGTGCGAATCTAGCGGGTGCCTACGAGCAGTACTTC. Translation gives CSANLAGAYEQYF. V and J are TRBV20-1 and TRBJ2-7; 8 bases are shared with TRBD2. V was pared by 6 bases and J by 2 bases, with 6 bases of the junction left unmatched. The CDR3 has 13 amino acids. Germline assignment: CDR1 DFQATT and CDR2 SNEGSKA (reference sequence).